This T cell receptor (beta chain) was identified in a study of T cell clonality in common variable immunodeficiency. The CDR3 is 13 amino acids. The germline V gene has CDR1 DFQATT and CDR2 SNEGSKA (reference sequence). V shed 0 bases and J 5 bases; nucleotides not matched to a gene: 3. Study-level findings and limits: Common variable immunodeficiency TCR beta sequences reportedly had fewer deletions and N-nucleotide insertions.

This clone was found a few times. What it binds is unknown. With the read ending 3 residues before the CDR3 end, the germline J gene is used to fill in that end. Clones were read by immunoSEQ multiplex PCR, and TCRdb kept only the in-frame ones, dropping some. Singletons are absent from the sample, which has about 26,000 clones. The clonotype comes from a human donor with common variable immunodeficiency. Sample: peripheral blood mononuclear cells. The gene calls are TRBV20-1 and TRBJ1-2, with 7 positions matching TRBD1. Here the CDR3 reads CSARDGTVYGYTF. The part of the CDR3 DNA that was read is TGCAGTGCTAGAGATGGGACAGTGTATGGC.